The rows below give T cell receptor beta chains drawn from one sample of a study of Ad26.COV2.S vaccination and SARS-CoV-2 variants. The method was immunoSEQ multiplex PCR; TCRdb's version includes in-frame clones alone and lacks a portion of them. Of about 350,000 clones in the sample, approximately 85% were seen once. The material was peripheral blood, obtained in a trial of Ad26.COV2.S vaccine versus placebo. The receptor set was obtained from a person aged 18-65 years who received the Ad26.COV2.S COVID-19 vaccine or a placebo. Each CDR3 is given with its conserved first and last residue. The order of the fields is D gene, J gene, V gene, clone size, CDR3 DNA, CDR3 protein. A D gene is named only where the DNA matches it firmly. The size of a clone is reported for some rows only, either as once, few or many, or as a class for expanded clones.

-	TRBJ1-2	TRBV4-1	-	TGCGCCAGCAGCCAAGACGTAACAGGGCGGAAGCACTATGGCTACACCTTC	CASSQDVTGRKHYGYTF
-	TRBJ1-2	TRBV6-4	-	TGTGCCAGCAGTAGACGGGTTCAAGGCTACACCTTC	CASSRRVQGYTF
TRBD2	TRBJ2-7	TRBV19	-	TGTGCCAGCCGAACGACCCAGGGGACTAGCGGGAGCTCCTACGAGCAGTACTTC	CASRTTQGTSGSSYEQYF
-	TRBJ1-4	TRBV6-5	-	TGTGCCAGCAGCTCTCGGACAGTCGGAAAGGAAAAACTGTTTTTT	CASSSRTVGKEKLFF
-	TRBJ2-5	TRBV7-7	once	TGTGCTAGCAGCTTAGCCGGCACTAGCTCACAAGAGACCCAGTACTTC	CASSLAGTSSQETQYF
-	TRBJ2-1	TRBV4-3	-	TGCGCCAGCAGCCTCCTGGCCGACGCTGGGCAGTTCTTC	CASSLLADAGQFF
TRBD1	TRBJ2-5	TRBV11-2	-	TGTGCCAGCAGCAACTACCCGACAGGGAGTAAAGAGACCCAGTACTTC	CASSNYPTGSKETQYF
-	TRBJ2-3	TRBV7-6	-	TGTGCCAGCAGCTTAGGCGTCTTTAGCACAGATACGCAGTATTTT	CASSLGVFSTDTQYF
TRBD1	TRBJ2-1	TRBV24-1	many	TGTGCCACCAGTGATTCCCCGGACAGGGGGAATGAGCAGTTCTTC	CATSDSPDRGNEQFF
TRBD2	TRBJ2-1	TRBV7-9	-	TGTGCCAGCAGCGCCTGGACTAGCGGGAGGATCTACAATGAGCAGTTCTTC	CASSAWTSGRIYNEQFF
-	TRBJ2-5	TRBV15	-	TGTGCCACCAGCAGGGCTAATAGCTTTCCCCAAGAGACCCAGTACTTC	CATSRANSFPQETQYF
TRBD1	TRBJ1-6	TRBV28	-	TGTGCCAGCAGTTTGCCGGGACAGGGTAATTCACCCCTCCACTTT	CASSLPGQGNSPLHF
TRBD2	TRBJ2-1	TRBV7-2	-	TGTGCCAGCAGCTTAGGAGGCGGGAGCAGGTCGATCTCCTACAATGAGCAGTTCTTC	CASSLGGGSRSISYNEQFF
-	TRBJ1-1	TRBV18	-	TGTGCCAGCTCACGCGACGACACTGAAGCTTTCTTT	CASSRDDTEAFF
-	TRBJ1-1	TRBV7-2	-	TGTGCCAGCAGCTCAGGCAGGGGCACTGAAGCTTTCTTT	CASSSGRGTEAFF
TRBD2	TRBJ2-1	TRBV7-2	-	TGTGCCAGCAGCCCTTGGACTGGGGGGGACTACGGGGAGCAGTTCTTC	CASSPWTGGDYGEQFF
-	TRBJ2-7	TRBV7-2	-	TGTGCCAGCAGCCCCCAGAGGCCCAACGAGCAGTACTTC	CASSPQRPNEQYF
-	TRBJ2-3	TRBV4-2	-	TGTGCCAGCAGCCAAGAGGGGCGTGCGAGCACAGATACGCAGTATTTT	CASSQEGRASTDTQYF
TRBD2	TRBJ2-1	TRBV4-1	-	TGCGCCAGCAGCCAAGGCCTTAGCGGGAGCTCCTACAATGAGCAGTTCTTC	CASSQGLSGSSYNEQFF
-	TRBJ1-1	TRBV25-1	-	TGTGCCAGCAGTGAATCCGGCAGGAACACTGAAGCTTTCTTT	CASSESGRNTEAFF
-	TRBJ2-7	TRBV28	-	TGTGCCAGCAGGCGTCCCGGGACATCAACCTACGAGCAGTACTTC	CASRRPGTSTYEQYF
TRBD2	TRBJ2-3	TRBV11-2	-	TGTGCCAGCAGCTCATCCGGGACTAGAGTTACAGATACGCAGTATTTT	CASSSSGTRVTDTQYF
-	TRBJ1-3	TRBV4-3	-	TGCGCCAGCAGCCAAACACAGGGAGCTGGAAACACCATATATTTT	CASSQTQGAGNTIYF
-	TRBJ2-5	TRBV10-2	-	TGCGCCAGCACAATCAGAGCCAAAGAGACCCAGTACTTC	CASTIRAKETQYF
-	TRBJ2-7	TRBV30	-	TGTGCCTGGAGTACCCTGGGAGCCCCCTACGAGCAGTACTTC	CAWSTLGAPYEQYF
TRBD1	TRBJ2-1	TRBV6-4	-	TGTGCCAGCGCACGGACAGGGGGCAATGAGCAGTTCTTC	CASARTGGNEQFF
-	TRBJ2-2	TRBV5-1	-	TGCGCCAGCAGCTTCACTTCATGGAACACCGGGGAGCTGTTTTTT	CASSFTSWNTGELFF
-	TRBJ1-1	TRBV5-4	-	TGTGCCAGCAGCTTGAGATCGGGAGTGAACACTGAAGCTTTCTTT	CASSLRSGVNTEAFF
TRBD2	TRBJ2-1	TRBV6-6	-	TGTGCCAACTCACTAGCGGGGGGGCCAGGTGAGCAGTTCTTC	CANSLAGGPGEQFF
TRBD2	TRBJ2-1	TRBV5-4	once	TGTGCCAGCAGCTTGGAATCTAGCGGGGGGGCCAGGGAGCAGTTCTTC	CASSLESSGGAREQFF
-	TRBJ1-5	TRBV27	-	TGTGCCAGCAGTCCCTACCTTCGGAATCAGCCCCAGCATTTT	CASSPYLRNQPQHF
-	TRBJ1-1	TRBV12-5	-	TGTGCTAGTGGTTTGGTACTGGCAGGGCACACTGAAGCTTTCTTT	CASGLVLAGHTEAFF
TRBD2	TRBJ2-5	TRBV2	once	TGTGCCAGCAGTGAAACTAGCGGGAGGCCTCAAGAGACCCAGTACTTC	CASSETSGRPQETQYF
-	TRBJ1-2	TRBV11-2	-	TGTGCCAGCAGCCCCGGGCAGGACTATGGCTACACCTTC	CASSPGQDYGYTF
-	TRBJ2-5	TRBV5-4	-	TGTGCCAGCGGACTCGGGGGGACCCAGTACTTC	CASGLGGTQYF
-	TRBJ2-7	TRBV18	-	TGTGCCAGCTCACCAAAGGGAGGAACCCTCTACGAGCAGTACTTC	CASSPKGGTLYEQYF
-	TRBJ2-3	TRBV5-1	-	TGCGCCAGCAGCTTGTCCAACAGGGGAGGTTCGGATACGCAGTATTTT	CASSLSNRGGSDTQYF
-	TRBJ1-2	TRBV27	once	TGTGCCAGCAGTCACCACCGGGACCGGAGAGACTATGGCTACACCTTC	CASSHHRDRRDYGYTF
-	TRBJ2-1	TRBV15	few	TGTGCCACCAGCAGAGGGGCGCCTCCAGAGCAGTTCTTC	CATSRGAPPEQFF
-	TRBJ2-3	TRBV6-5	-	TGTGCCAGCAGAGTTGCCAGCACAGATACGCAGTATTTT	CASRVASTDTQYF
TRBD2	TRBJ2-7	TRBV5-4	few	TGTGCCAGCAGCGCCGGGACTAGTGTCGTCTACGAGCAGTACTTC	CASSAGTSVVYEQYF
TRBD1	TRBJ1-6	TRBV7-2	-	TGTGCCAGCAGCTTAGTTAGGGGCAGGGGGCGTGTGAATTCACCCCTCCACTTT	CASSLVRGRGRVNSPLHF
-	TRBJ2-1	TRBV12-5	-	TGTGCTAGTGGTTTGGTCTGGGTGGGCAGGTACCCCAATGAGCAGTTCTTC	CASGLVWVGRYPNEQFF
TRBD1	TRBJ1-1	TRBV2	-	TGTGCCAGCACCGGCCATCCGGGACAGGGGAGCACTGAAGCTTTCTTT	CASTGHPGQGSTEAFF
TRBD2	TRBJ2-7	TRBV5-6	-	TGTGCCAGCAGCTTGGCGTTGATAGCGGGAGGCAACGAGCAGTACTTC	CASSLALIAGGNEQYF